Sequencing of this T cell receptor (beta chain) was carried out in a study of beta chain features in type 1 diabetes. Expressed TCRB transcripts were sequenced because the isolated RNA had all been reverse transcribed beforehand. Reads from naive, central memory and regulatory T cell samples averaged about 3.57 million. The method was immunoSEQ multiplex PCR; TCRdb's version includes in-frame clones alone and lacks a portion of them. The sample holds 860,000 or so clones, under 20% seen once. A heparinised blood draw that averaged about 110 mL was obtained once from each donor. V dropped 1 base and J dropped 5; count of bases not matched to a gene: 4. The CDR3 is 15 residues long. Germline V gene data show CDR1 as SGHAT and CDR2 as FQNNGV. Overall study findings and caveats: Compared with healthy donors, patients appeared to share more similar naive, central memory and regulatory TCRB repertoires. VDJ junctions in type 1 diabetes patients carried more deletions and fewer insertions.

This clone has more than one count but fewer than ten. Its antigen is undetermined. Sequenced material: naive CD4+ T cells from blood. The clonotype comes from a woman aged 18-29 years in good health. The chain links TRBV11-2 to TRBJ2-5; TRBD1 matches at 10 bases. The CDR3 nucleotides are TGTGCCAGCAGCTTAGCGCCGGGACAGGGGGAGACCCAGTACTTC. Encoded protein: CASSLAPGQGETQYF.